A single sample gave rise to the 2 T cell receptor beta chains below, sequenced in a study of radiotherapy plus CTLA-4 blockade in lung cancer. This table comes from immunoSEQ multiplex PCR, and its TCRdb copy is limited to in-frame clones, with some not included. Altogether roughly 66,000 clones are present, around four fifths being singletons, with the ten largest covering 3.5% to 5%. Material: peripheral blood, obtained from a patient treated with radiotherapy plus ipilimumab. These TCRs come from a human donor with non-small cell lung cancer who had a partial response to radiotherapy plus ipilimumab.

The rearrangement joins TRBV20-1 to TRBJ2-7; D remains ambiguous. V dropped 6 bases and J dropped 3 bases, with 9 bases sitting between them. In germline, CDR1 is DFQATT, CDR2 SNEGSKA (reference sequence). CDR3 length equals 11 residues. The CDR3: CSAGRYYEQYF. The CDR3 DNA follows: TGCAGTGCCGGTCGCTACTACGAGCAGTACTTC.

The chain employs TRBV27 and TRBJ2-1; 7 nucleotides line up with TRBD2. CDR1 is MNHEY and CDR2 is SMNVEV in the germline V gene (reference sequence). The CDR3 extends over 18 amino acids. The V segment lost 4 bases and the J segment 8 bases; nucleotides outside the gene matches: 20. CDR3 DNA sequence: TGTGCCAGCAGTTATGGGGGGGTAGGGTTGGGAGTTTTCCATGAGCAGTTCTTC. It specifies CASSYGGVGLGVFHEQFF.